One sample yielded the 14 T cell receptor beta chains listed below, sequenced in a study of Tregs in tolerant kidney transplant recipients. Sequenced by immunoSEQ multiplex PCR; TCRdb stores in-frame clones only, minus some. This table has 55,000 to 70,000 clones, 70% to 90% appearing once. The sample here was Tregs from blood, taken before the transplant. These TCRs come from a human donor who received a combined kidney and bone marrow transplant.

CDR3 sequence reads: CASSINGARQYF. As DNA, the CDR3 is TGTGCCAGCAGCATAAACGGGGCCCGTCAGTACTTC. The rearrangement joins TRBV7-2 to TRBJ2-4; either TRBD1 or TRBD2 may supply D (5 bases each). CDR3 length: 12 amino acids. In germline, CDR1 is SGHTA, CDR2 FQGNSA. V lost 5 bases and J 12 bases, leaving 14 bases between the germline ends.

This rearrangement joins TRBV18 to TRBJ1-4; 10 bases line up with TRBD1. Germline V gives CDR1 KGHSH, CDR2 LQKENI. The V gene end was trimmed by 1 base and the J gene end by 10 bases; junction bases not matched to a gene: 6. This CDR3 contains 15 residues. The CDR3 DNA follows: TGTGCCAGCTCACCACAGGGACAGGGGACCGCAAAACTGTTTTTT. Translating gives CASSPQGQGTAKLFF. Full variable domain (remainder filled in from reference TRBV18 and TRBJ1-4): NAGVMQNPRHLVRRRGQEARLRCSPMKGHSHVYWYRQLPEEGLKFMVYLQKENIIDESGMPKERFSAEFPKEGPSILRIQQVVRGDSAAYFCASSPQGQGTAKLFFGSGTQLSVL.

The rearrangement uses TRBV9 and TRBJ1-1, with D perhaps matching TRBD1 (5 bases). The CDR3 totals 16 residues. The V gene lost 4 bases and the J gene lost 5 bases, with 21 bases spanning the gap. Germline V CDR1 and CDR2: SGDLS, YYNGEE. CDR3 nucleotides: TGTGCCAGCAGCCTCAGTACGGGGCGGGGGAGAACTGAAGCTTTCTTT. Amino acids: CASSLSTGRGRTEAFF. Using reference TRBV9 and TRBJ1-1 for the parts outside the CDR3, the full variable domain is DSGVTQTPKHLITATGQRVTLRCSPRSGDLSVYWYQQSLDQGLQFLIQYYNGEERAKGNILERFSAQQFPDLHSELNLSSLELGDSALYFCASSLSTGRGRTEAFFGQGTRLTVV.

The gene calls are TRBV28 and TRBJ1-1; 9 bases agree with TRBD1. Germline V gives CDR1 MDHEN, CDR2 SYDVKM. Trimming took 0 bases from V and 1 from J; bases not matched to a gene: 12. CDR3 length: 19 amino acids. CDR3 sequence reads: CASSLWGSWTGEGNTEAFF. The CDR3 bases are TGTGCCAGCAGTTTATGGGGGTCCTGGACAGGGGAGGGGAACACTGAAGCTTTCTTT. Full variable domain (missing parts from reference TRBV28 and TRBJ1-1): DVKVTQSSRYLVKRTGEKVFLECVQDMDHENMFWYRQDPGLGLRLIYFSYDVKMKEKGDIPEGYSVSREKKERFSLILESASTNQTSMYLCASSLWGSWTGEGNTEAFFGQGTRLTVV.

This chain joins TRBV5-1 and TRBJ2-1; 12 bases fit TRBD2. Germline V CDR1 and CDR2: SGHRS, YFSETQ. V dropped 3 bases and J dropped 3; count of bases not matched to a gene: 4. The CDR3 totals 16 residues. Here the CDR3 DNA reads TGCGCCAGCAGCTGGACTAGCGGGGCCGTCTACAATGAGCAGTTCTTC. This sequence encodes CASSWTSGAVYNEQFF.

This clone was seen only once. This rearrangement joins TRBV7-9 to TRBJ2-5; D unresolved. Per the germline V gene, CDR1 is SEHNR and CDR2 is FQNEAQ (reference sequence). V lost 4 bases to trimming and J lost 2 bases, with 11 bases between them. The CDR3 is made up of 14 amino acids. The CDR3 DNA is TGTGCCAGCAGCTCACTCCACATACAAGAGACCCAGTACTTC. Protein product: CASSSLHIQETQYF.

The CDR3 loop is CASSLGWTSLYEQYF. The CDR3 DNA sequence: TGTGCCAGCAGCTTAGGTTGGACGAGCTTGTACGAGCAGTACTTC. The chain recombines TRBV7-2 with TRBJ2-7; unclear D gene. The length of the CDR3 is 15 residues. V gave up 1 base and J gave up 4 bases, with 14 bases separating them. The V gene's germline CDR1 is SGHTA and CDR2 FQGNSA.

The chain links TRBV19 to TRBJ2-7; D may match TRBD1 or TRBD2 (5 bases each). V was trimmed by 8 bases and J by 0 bases, leaving 17 bases between them. Germline CDR1 reads LNHDA; CDR2 reads SQIVND (reference sequence). This CDR3 is built from 15 residues. CDR3 DNA sequence: TGTGCCAGTCCCACTGGGGGTCCCCTCTCCTACGAGCAGTACTTC. It is translated as CASPTGGPLSYEQYF.

The chain recombines TRBV11-3 with TRBJ2-2; the D gene is possibly TRBD1 (6 bases). In germline, CDR1 is SGHNT, CDR2 YENEEA. The V gene lost 0 bases and the J gene lost 7 bases, with 9 bases spanning the gap. The CDR3 runs 14 residues. In DNA form, the CDR3 reads TGTGCCAGCAGCTTAGAGGGGGCGAGCGGGGAGCTGTTTTTT. Translated: CASSLEGASGELFF.

This chain connects TRBV6-6 to TRBJ2-5; 7 nucleotides match TRBD2. The better agreement between TRBJ2-7 and the DNA end casts doubt on the J call. Germline V lookup: CDR1 MNHNY, CDR2 SVGAGI (reference sequence). This CDR3 has 11 residues. CDR3 bases: TGTGCCAGCAGTGCGGGGGTCGAGCAGTACTTC. The encoded protein is CASSAGVEQYF.

This clone was seen a single time. J is TRBJ2-3 and V is TRBV5-6; 11 bases agree with TRBD1. The CDR3 has 15 amino acids. V lost 2 bases and J lost 3; bases outside the gene matches: 2. Looked up from germline, CDR1 is SGHDT and CDR2 is YYEEEE. CDR3 region: CASSFGTGGTDTQYF. Here the CDR3 DNA reads TGTGCCAGCAGCTTTGGGACAGGGGGAACAGATACGCAGTATTTT.

J is TRBJ1-1 and V is TRBV7-2; tentative D call: TRBD1 (6 bases). The CDR3 sequence is 14 residues long. Germline V gene lookup returns CDR1 SGHTA and CDR2 FQGNSA. Trimming pared 7 bases from V and 1 base from J, leaving 13 bases between. The CDR3 region has the DNA TGTGCCAGCACTAAGGGGGTTGCGAACACTGAAGCTTTCTTT. Protein: CASTKGVANTEAFF.

This clone has just one count. This rearrangement joins TRBV7-9 to TRBJ2-7; 9 nucleotides align to TRBD1. Unmatched junction bases numbered 2, after V lost 4 bases and J lost 1 base. The CDR3 runs 14 residues. Germline V gene sequence: CDR1 SEHNR, CDR2 FQNEAQ (reference sequence). The CDR3 here is CASSWGTGSYEQYF. In DNA form, the CDR3 reads TGTGCCAGCAGCTGGGGGACAGGGTCCTACGAGCAGTACTTC.

The rearrangement joins TRBV19 to TRBJ1-6; 7 bases align to TRBD1. J lost 5 bases, V lost 3 bases, and 4 bases had no gene match. Germline V gene sequence: CDR1 LNHDA, CDR2 SQIVND (reference sequence). This CDR3 is built from 15 residues. CDR3 region: CASSIGDRDNSPLHF. For the CDR3, the DNA is TGTGCCAGTAGTATCGGAGACAGGGATAATTCACCCCTCCACTTT.